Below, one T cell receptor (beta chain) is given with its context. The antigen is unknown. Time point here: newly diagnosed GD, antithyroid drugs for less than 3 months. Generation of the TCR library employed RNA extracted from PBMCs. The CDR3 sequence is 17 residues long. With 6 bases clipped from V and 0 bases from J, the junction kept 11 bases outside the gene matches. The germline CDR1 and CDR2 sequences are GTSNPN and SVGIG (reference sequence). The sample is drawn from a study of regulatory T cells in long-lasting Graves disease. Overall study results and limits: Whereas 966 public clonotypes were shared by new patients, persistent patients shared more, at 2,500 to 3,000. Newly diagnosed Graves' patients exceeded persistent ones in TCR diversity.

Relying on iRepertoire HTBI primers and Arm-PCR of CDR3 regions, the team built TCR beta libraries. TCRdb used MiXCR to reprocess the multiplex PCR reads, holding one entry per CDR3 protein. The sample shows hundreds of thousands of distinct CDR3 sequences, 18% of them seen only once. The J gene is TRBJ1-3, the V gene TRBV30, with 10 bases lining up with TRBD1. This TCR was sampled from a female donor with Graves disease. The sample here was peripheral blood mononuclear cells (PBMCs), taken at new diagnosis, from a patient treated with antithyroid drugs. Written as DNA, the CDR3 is TGTGCCTGCTTAGGCCGGGACAGGGGATTCTCTGGAAACACCATATATTTT. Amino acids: CACLGRDRGFSGNTIYF.